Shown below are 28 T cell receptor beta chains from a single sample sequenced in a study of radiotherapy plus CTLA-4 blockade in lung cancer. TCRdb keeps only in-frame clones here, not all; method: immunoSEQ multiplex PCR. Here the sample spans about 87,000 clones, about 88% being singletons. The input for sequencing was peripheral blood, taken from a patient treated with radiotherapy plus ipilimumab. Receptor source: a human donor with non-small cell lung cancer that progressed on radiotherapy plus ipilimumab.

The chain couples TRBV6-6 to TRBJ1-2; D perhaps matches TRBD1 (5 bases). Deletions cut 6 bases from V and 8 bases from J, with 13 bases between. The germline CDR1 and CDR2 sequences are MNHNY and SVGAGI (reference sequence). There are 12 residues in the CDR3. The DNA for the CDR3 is TGTGCCAGCAGCCCTACCTGGGGGGGCTACACCTTC. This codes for CASSPTWGGYTF.

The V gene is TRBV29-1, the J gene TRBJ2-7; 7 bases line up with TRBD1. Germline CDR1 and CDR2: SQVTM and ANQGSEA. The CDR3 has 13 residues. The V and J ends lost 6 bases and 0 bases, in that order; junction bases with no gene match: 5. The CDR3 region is CSVVTGSSYEQYF. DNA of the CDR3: TGCAGCGTAGTGACAGGGAGCTCCTACGAGCAGTACTTC.

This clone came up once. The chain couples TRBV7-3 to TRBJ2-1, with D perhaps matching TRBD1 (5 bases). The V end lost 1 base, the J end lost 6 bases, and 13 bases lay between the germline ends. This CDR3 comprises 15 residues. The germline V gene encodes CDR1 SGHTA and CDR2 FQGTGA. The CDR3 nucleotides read TGTGCCAGCAGCTTAAGTGGCCAGGGTGCCAATGAGCAGTTCTTC. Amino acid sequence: CASSLSGQGANEQFF.

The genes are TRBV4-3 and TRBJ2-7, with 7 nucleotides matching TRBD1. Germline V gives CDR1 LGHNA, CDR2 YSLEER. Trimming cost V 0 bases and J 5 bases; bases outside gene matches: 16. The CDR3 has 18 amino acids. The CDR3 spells CASSQELLGRGFLHEQYF. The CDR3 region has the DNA TGCGCCAGCAGCCAAGAGTTGCTTGGCAGGGGGTTTCTGCACGAGCAGTACTTC.

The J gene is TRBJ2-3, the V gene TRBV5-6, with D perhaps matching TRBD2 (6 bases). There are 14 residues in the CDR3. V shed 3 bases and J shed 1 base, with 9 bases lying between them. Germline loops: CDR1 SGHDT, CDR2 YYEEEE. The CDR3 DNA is TGTGCCAGCAGCTGGGAGCGGGGCACAGATACGCAGTATTTT. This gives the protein CASSWERGTDTQYF.

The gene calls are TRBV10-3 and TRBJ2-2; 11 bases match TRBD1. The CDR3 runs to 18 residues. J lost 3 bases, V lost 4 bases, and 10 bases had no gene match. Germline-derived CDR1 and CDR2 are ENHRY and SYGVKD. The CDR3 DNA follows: TGTGCCATCAGTGGAGCCGGGACAGGGGGATTGGACACCGGGGAGCTGTTTTTT. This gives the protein CAISGAGTGGLDTGELFF.

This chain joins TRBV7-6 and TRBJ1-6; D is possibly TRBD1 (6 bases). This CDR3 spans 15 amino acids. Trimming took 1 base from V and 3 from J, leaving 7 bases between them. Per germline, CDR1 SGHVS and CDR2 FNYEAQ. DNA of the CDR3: TGTGCCAGCAGCTTAGAACAGGGCTATAATTCACCCCTCCACTTT. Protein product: CASSLEQGYNSPLHF. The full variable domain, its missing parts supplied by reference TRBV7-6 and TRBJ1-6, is GAGVSQSPRYKVTKRGQDVALRCDPISGHVSLYWYRQALGQGPEFLTYFNYEAQQDKSGLPNDRFSAERPEGSISTLTIQRTEQRDSAMYRCASSLEQGYNSPLHFGNGTRLTVT.

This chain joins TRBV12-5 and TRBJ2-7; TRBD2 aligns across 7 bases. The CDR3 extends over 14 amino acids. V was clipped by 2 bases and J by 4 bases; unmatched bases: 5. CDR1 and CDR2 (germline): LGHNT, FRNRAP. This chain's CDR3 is CASGLSGGSYEQYF. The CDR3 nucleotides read TGTGCTAGTGGTTTGTCTGGCGGGAGTTACGAGCAGTACTTC.

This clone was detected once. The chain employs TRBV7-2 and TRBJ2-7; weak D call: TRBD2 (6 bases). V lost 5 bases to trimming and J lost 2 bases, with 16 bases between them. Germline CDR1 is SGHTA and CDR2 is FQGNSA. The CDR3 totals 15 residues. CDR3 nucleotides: TGTGCCAGCAGCCCAGACTTCGGGGGTGCCTACGAGCAGTACTTC. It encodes CASSPDFGGAYEQYF.

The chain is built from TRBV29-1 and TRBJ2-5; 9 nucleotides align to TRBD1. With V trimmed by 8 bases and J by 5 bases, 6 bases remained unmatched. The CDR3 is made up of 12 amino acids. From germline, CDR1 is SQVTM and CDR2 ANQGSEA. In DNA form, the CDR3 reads TGCAGCCCGCGGGACAGGGCGGAGACCCAGTACTTC. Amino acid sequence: CSPRDRAETQYF. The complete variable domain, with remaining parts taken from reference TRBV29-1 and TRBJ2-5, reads SAVISQKPSRDICQRGTSLTIQCQVDSQVTMMFWYRQQPGQSLTLIATANQGSEATYESGFVIDKFPISRPNLTFSTLTVSNMSPEDSSIYLCSPRDRAETQYFGPGTRLLVL.

This CDR3 is CASSRTGRYSPLHF. Written as DNA, the CDR3 is TGTGCCAGCAGTCGCACAGGGAGGTATTCACCCCTCCACTTT. J is TRBJ1-6 and V is TRBV28, with D possibly matching TRBD1 (6 bases). CDR1 is MDHEN, CDR2 SYDVKM, per germline. The ends were cut back, 5 bases at V and 8 bases at J, with 13 bases in the middle. This CDR3 contains 14 residues.

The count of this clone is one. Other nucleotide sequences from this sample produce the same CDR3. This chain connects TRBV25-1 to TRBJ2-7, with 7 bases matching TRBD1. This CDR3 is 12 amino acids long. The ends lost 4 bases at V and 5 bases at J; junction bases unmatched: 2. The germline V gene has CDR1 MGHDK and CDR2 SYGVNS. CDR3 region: CASSATGNEQYF. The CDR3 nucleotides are TGTGCCAGCAGTGCGACAGGGAACGAGCAGTACTTC.

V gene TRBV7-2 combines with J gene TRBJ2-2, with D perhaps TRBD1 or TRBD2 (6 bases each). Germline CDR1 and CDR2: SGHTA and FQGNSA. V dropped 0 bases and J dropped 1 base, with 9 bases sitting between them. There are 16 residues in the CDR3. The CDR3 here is CASSLAGGGNTGELFF. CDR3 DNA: TGTGCCAGCAGCTTAGCGGGGGGCGGGAACACCGGGGAGCTGTTTTTT.

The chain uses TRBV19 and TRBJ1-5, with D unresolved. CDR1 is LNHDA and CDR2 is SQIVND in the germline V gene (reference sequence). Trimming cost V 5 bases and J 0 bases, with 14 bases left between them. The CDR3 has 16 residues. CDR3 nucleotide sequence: TGTGCCAGTAGTGAAGGGCAGTGGGATAGCAATCAGCCCCAGCATTTT. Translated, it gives CASSEGQWDSNQPQHF.

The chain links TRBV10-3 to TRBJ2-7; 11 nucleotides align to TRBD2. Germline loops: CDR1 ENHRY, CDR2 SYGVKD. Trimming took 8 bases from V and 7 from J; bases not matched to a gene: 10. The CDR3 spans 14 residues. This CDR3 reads CAIGGLAASGEQYF. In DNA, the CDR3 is TGTGCCATCGGGGGACTAGCGGCCTCGGGTGAGCAGTACTTC.

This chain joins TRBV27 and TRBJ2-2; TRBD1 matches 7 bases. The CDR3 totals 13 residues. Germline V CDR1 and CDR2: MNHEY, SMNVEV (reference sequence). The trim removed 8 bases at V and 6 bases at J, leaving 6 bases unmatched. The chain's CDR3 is CASGPRGSGELFF. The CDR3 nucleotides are TGTGCCAGCGGGCCCAGGGGGTCCGGGGAGCTGTTTTTT.

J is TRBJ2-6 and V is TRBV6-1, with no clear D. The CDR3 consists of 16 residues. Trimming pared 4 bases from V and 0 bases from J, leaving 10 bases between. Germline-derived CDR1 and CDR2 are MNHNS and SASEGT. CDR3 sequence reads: CASSAGLTSGANVLTF. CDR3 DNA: TGTGCCAGCAGTGCTGGGTTAACCTCTGGGGCCAACGTCCTGACTTTC.

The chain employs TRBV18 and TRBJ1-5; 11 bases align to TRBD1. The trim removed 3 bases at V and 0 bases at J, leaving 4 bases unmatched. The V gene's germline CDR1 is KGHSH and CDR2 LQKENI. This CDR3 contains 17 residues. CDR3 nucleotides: TGTGCCAGCTCACCGGGACAGGGGGGGATTAGCAATCAGCCCCAGCATTTT. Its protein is CASSPGQGGISNQPQHF.

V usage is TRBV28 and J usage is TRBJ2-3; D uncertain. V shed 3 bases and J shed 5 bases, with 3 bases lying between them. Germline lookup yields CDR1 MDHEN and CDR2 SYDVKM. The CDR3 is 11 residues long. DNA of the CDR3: TGTGCCAGCAGTTTTATAGATACGCAGTATTTT. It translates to CASSFIDTQYF. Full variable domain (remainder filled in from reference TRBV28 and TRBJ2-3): DVKVTQSSRYLVKRTGEKVFLECVQDMDHENMFWYRQDPGLGLRLIYFSYDVKMKEKGDIPEGYSVSREKKERFSLILESASTNQTSMYLCASSFIDTQYFGPGTRLTVL.

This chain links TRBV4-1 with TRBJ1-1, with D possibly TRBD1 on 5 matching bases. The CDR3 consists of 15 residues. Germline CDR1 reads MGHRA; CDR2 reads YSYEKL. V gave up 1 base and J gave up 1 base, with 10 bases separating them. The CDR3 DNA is TGCGCCAGCAGCCAAGTGGCTGGGGCGAACACTGAAGCTTTCTTT. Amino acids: CASSQVAGANTEAFF.

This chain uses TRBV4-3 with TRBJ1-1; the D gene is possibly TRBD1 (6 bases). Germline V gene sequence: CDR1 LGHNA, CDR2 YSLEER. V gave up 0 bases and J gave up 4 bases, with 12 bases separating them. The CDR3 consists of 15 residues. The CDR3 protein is CASSQETQGTTEAFF. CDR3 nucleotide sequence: TGCGCCAGCAGCCAAGAAACCCAGGGGACCACTGAAGCTTTCTTT.

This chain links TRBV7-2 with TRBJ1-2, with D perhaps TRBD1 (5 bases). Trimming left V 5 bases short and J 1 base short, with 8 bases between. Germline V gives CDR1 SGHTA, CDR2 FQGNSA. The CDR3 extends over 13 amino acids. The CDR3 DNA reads TGTGCCAGCAGCGTCGGGGGTAACTATGGCTACACCTTC. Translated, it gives CASSVGGNYGYTF.

CDR3 sequence: CASSPGLAGSTDTQYF. In DNA form, the CDR3 reads TGTGCCAGCAGCCCGGGACTAGCGGGAAGCACAGATACGCAGTATTTT. The chain recombines TRBV5-5 with TRBJ2-3; TRBD2 aligns across 13 bases. Germline CDR1 is SGHKS and CDR2 is YYEKEE (reference sequence). Trimming cost V 4 bases and J 0 bases; bases outside gene matches: 2. There are 16 residues in the CDR3.

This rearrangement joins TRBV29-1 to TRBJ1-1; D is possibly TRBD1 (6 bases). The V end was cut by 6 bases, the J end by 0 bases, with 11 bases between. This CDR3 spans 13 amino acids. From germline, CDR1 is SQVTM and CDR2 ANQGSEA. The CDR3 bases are TGCAGCGTAGGACAGTTCATGAACACTGAAGCTTTCTTT. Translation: CSVGQFMNTEAFF. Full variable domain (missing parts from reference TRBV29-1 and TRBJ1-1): SAVISQKPSRDICQRGTSLTIQCQVDSQVTMMFWYRQQPGQSLTLIATANQGSEATYESGFVIDKFPISRPNLTFSTLTVSNMSPEDSSIYLCSVGQFMNTEAFFGQGTRLTVV.

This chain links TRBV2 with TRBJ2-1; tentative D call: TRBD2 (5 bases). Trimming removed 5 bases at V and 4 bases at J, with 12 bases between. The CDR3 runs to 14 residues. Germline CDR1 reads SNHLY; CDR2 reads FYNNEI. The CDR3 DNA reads TGTGCCAGCAGTAGGGCAGGAGGATACAATGAGCAGTTCTTC. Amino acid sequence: CASSRAGGYNEQFF.

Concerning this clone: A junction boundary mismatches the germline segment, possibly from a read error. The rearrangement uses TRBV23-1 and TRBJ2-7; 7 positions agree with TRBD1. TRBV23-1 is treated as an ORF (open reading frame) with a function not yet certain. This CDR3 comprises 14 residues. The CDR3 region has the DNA TGCGCCAGCGGACAGGACGGCCCGGGGAACGAGCGGTACTTC. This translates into CASGQDGPGNERYF.

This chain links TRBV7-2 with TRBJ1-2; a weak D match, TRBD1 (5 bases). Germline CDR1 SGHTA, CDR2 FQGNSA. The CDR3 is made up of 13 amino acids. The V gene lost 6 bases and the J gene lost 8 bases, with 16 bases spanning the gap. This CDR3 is CASRKGLGVGYTF. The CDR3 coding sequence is TGTGCCAGCAGAAAGGGACTGGGCGTGGGCTACACCTTC.

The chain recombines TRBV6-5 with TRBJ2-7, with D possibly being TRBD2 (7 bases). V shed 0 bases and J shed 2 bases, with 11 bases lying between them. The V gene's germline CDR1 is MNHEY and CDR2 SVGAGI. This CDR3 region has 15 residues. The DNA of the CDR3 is TGTGCCAGCAGTTACTCCGGCGGGGGCCCCTACGAGCAGTACTTC. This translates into CASSYSGGGPYEQYF.